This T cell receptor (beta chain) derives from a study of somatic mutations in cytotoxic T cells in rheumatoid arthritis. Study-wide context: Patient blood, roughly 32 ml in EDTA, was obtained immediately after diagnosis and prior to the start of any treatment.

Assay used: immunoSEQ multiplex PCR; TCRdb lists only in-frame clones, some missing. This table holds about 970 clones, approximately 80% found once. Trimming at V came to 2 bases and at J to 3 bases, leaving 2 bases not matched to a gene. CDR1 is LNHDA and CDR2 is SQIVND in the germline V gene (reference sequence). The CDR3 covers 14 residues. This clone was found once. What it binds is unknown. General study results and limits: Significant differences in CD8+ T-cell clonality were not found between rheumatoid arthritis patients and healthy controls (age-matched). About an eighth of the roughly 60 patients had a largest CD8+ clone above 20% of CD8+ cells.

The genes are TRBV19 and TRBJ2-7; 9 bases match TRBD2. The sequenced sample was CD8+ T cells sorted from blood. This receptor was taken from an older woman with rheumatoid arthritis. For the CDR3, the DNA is TGTGCCAGTAGTATAAGCGGGGGGATCTACGAGCAGTACTTC. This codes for CASSISGGIYEQYF.